The rows below give T cell receptor beta chains drawn from one sample of a study of response to subunit inactivated influenza vaccine. TCRdb re-derived calls from the RT-PCR reads in MiXCR, one entry per CDR3 protein. The data hold around 600,000 distinct CDR3 sequences, with approximately 10% observed a single time. These data also featured in a second study, about T cells expressing NK-cell markers.

The source was PBMCs from blood, collected on the day of vaccination. These receptors all stem from a man between 50 and 59 years old who received an inactivated influenza vaccine. CDR3s include the opening cysteine and the closing phenylalanine or tryptophan. The D gene is left open where the match is weak. The size field is filled for only some rows; it gives once, few, many or a size class.

size: .; D: TRBD2; J: TRBJ2-7; V: TRBV20-1; DNA: TGCAGTGCCGCCTCTAGCGGGAGTTGGGAGCAGTACTTC; CDR3: CSAASSGSWEQYF
size: few; D: .; J: TRBJ2-7; V: TRBV4-3; DNA: TGCGCCAGCCCGTATCGTTGGTGGCAGGCACCTGATCCATACGAGCAGTACTTC; CDR3: CASPYRWWQAPDPYEQYF
size: .; D: .; J: TRBJ2-1; V: TRBV9; DNA: TGTGCCAGCAGCGAGAGGGGGGACAGATACAATGAGCAGTTCTTC; CDR3: CASSERGDRYNEQFF
size: few; D: TRBD1; J: TRBJ1-1; V: TRBV12-3/TRBV12-4; DNA: TGTGCCAGCAGTCATCTTCGGGGACAGAAGAACACTGAAGCTTTCTTT; CDR3: CASSHLRGQKNTEAFF
size: few; D: .; J: TRBJ1-4; V: TRBV7-2; DNA: TGTGCCAGCAGCCCCCCTTTTAATGAAAAACTGTTTTTT; CDR3: CASSPPFNEKLFF
size: .; D: TRBD1; J: TRBJ1-1; V: TRBV20-1; DNA: TGCAGTGCTAGAGTCCCAGGGGGCCCTGAAGCTTTCTTT; CDR3: CSARVPGGPEAFF
size: many; D: .; J: TRBJ2-3; V: TRBV10-3; DNA: TGTGCCATCAGTGAGTCGATTGACACAGATACGCAGTATTTT; CDR3: CAISESIDTDTQYF
size: .; D: .; J: TRBJ2-3; V: TRBV7-9; DNA: TGTGCCAGCAGCTTAGCCCCCGGGGCATCGCAGTATTTT; CDR3: CASSLAPGASQYF
size: few; D: TRBD2; J: TRBJ2-1; V: TRBV6-2/TRBV6-3; DNA: TGTGCCAGCAGTTACTTGTCCCCAACGGGAGGGCAGTACAATGAGCAGTTCTTC; CDR3: CASSYLSPTGGQYNEQFF
size: few; D: TRBD2; J: TRBJ2-3; V: TRBV5-1; DNA: TGCGCCAGCAGCCCAGGACTAGAAGCAGATACGCAGTATTTT; CDR3: CASSPGLEADTQYF
size: many; D: .; J: TRBJ2-1; V: TRBV12-3/TRBV12-4; DNA: TGTGCCAGCAGTTTACCGGGCCATGAGCAGTTCTTC; CDR3: CASSLPGHEQFF
size: once; D: TRBD2; J: TRBJ2-3; V: TRBV5-1; DNA: TGCGCCAGCAGCACCGCAATAACTAGCGGGGGGTCAGATACGCAGTATTTT; CDR3: CASSTAITSGGSDTQYF
size: few; D: TRBD1; J: TRBJ2-7; V: TRBV6-2/TRBV6-3; DNA: TGTGCCAGCAAGGACAGGGTATCCTACGAGCAGTACTTC; CDR3: CASKDRVSYEQYF
size: .; D: .; J: TRBJ2-1; V: TRBV5-1; DNA: TGCGCCAGCAGCTTGCTCACAGGCTCCTACAATGAGCAGTTCTTC; CDR3: CASSLLTGSYNEQFF
size: few; D: TRBD2; J: TRBJ2-5; V: TRBV7-2; DNA: TGTGCCAGCAGCTTTTTAGCGGGAACGGAGACCCAGTACTTC; CDR3: CASSFLAGTETQYF
size: many; D: .; J: TRBJ2-2; V: TRBV2; DNA: TGTGCCAGCAGGGGGATGCCCGGGGAGCTGTTTTTT; CDR3: CASRGMPGELFF
size: .; D: .; J: TRBJ1-2; V: TRBV7-5; DNA: .; CDR3: CISVSEAQPGPRNYGYTF
size: .; D: TRBD1; J: TRBJ1-4; V: TRBV11-1; DNA: TGTGCCAGCAGCCGGTACCCCACCAGGGGGACGCAGGGTAATGAAAAACTGTTTTTT; CDR3: CASSRYPTRGTQGNEKLFF
size: few; D: TRBD2; J: TRBJ2-1; V: TRBV28; DNA: TGTGCCAGCAGGCCTATCGGGACTAGCGGGGGGGAGCAGTTCTTC; CDR3: CASRPIGTSGGEQFF
size: .; D: TRBD2; J: TRBJ2-3; V: TRBV28; DNA: TGTGCCAGCAGTTTAAGAGCGGGAGGGCCATTAAATACGCAGTATTTT; CDR3: CASSLRAGGPLNTQYF
size: .; D: .; J: TRBJ2-1; V: TRBV7-2; DNA: TGTGCCAGCAGCTTAGCGTTCGCCGGAGCGTACAATGAGCAGTTCTTC; CDR3: CASSLAFAGAYNEQFF
size: few; D: TRBD1; J: TRBJ2-1; V: TRBV4-2; DNA: TGTGCCAGCAGCCTCCTAAGACAGGGCGGAGAGCAGTTCTTC; CDR3: CASSLLRQGGEQFF
size: .; D: TRBD1; J: TRBJ2-2; V: TRBV4-1; DNA: TGCGCCAGCAGCCAAGACGGTACAGGGGGCGCGAACACCGGGGAGCTGTTTTTT; CDR3: CASSQDGTGGANTGELFF
size: .; D: .; J: TRBJ1-4; V: TRBV19; DNA: TGTGCCAGTGAGACGAACGTGGGTGAAAAACTGTTTTTT; CDR3: CASETNVGEKLFF
size: few; D: TRBD2; J: TRBJ2-3; V: TRBV20-1; DNA: TGCAGTGCCCCCCCAGCGGGAGGGAGAGATACGCAGTATTTT; CDR3: CSAPPAGGRDTQYF
size: .; D: .; J: TRBJ2-3; V: TRBV5-1; DNA: TGCGCCAGCAGCCCTTCCGAGCGCACAGATACGCAGTATTTT; CDR3: CASSPSERTDTQYF
size: .; D: .; J: TRBJ2-7; V: TRBV29-1; DNA: TGCAGCGCTAAGGCAGGGAATCTCCTAGGGGGCGAGCAGTACTTC; CDR3: CSAKAGNLLGGEQYF
size: .; D: .; J: TRBJ1-4; V: TRBV5-1; DNA: TGCGCCAGCAGCTCGGGACGGGATAATGAAAAACTGTTTTTT; CDR3: CASSSGRDNEKLFF
size: .; D: .; J: TRBJ1-2; V: TRBV7-2; DNA: TGTGCCAGCAGCTTAGTAAACTATGGCTACACCTTC; CDR3: CASSLVNYGYTF
size: .; D: TRBD2; J: TRBJ2-3; V: TRBV20-1; DNA: TGCAGTGCTCTCTCCTCTAGCGGGATGAGCACAGATACGCAGTATTTT; CDR3: CSALSSSGMSTDTQYF
size: .; D: .; J: TRBJ2-5; V: TRBV24-1; DNA: TGTGCCACCAGTGATGGGGGGCTAGTCGTAGAGACCCAGTACTTC; CDR3: CATSDGGLVVETQYF
size: few; D: TRBD1; J: TRBJ2-4; V: TRBV7-2; DNA: TGTGCCAGCAGCCCGGACAGGGCCAAAAACATTCAGTACTTC; CDR3: CASSPDRAKNIQYF
size: few; D: .; J: TRBJ2-7; V: TRBV7-6; DNA: TGTGCCAGCAGCTTTTCCGCCTTGGCCTACGAGCAGTACTTC; CDR3: CASSFSALAYEQYF
size: few; D: .; J: TRBJ2-7; V: TRBV18; DNA: TGTGCCAGCTCACCGGGTCAGGGTGGACTCACACTCGAGCAGTACTTC; CDR3: CASSPGQGGLTLEQYF
size: few; D: .; J: TRBJ2-3; V: TRBV5-1; DNA: TGCGCCAGCAGCTCAACCCCGACAGGTAGCACAGATACGCAGTATTTT; CDR3: CASSSTPTGSTDTQYF
size: .; D: TRBD2; J: TRBJ2-3; V: TRBV6-2/TRBV6-3; DNA: TGTGCCAGCAGTTACGACCTAATTGGGACTAGCGGACCCACAGATACGCAGTATTTT; CDR3: CASSYDLIGTSGPTDTQYF
size: few; D: TRBD1; J: TRBJ2-2; V: TRBV12-3/TRBV12-4; DNA: TGTGCCAGCAGTCGGACAGGGGGCTCCGGGGAGCTGTTTTTT; CDR3: CASSRTGGSGELFF
size: few; D: .; J: TRBJ2-7; V: TRBV7-2; DNA: TGTGCCAGCAGCCCCACATTCCGACAGCACTACGAGCAGTACTTC; CDR3: CASSPTFRQHYEQYF
size: few; D: .; J: TRBJ2-3; V: TRBV12-3/TRBV12-4; DNA: TGTGCCAGCAGTTCGTCTCAGGGGCAAGCAGATACGCAGTATTTT; CDR3: CASSSSQGQADTQYF
size: .; D: .; J: TRBJ1-5; V: TRBV6-2/TRBV6-3; DNA: TGTGCCAGCAGTGCAGGGAGCCGAAATCAGCCCCAGCATTTT; CDR3: CASSAGSRNQPQHF
size: few; D: .; J: TRBJ2-5; V: TRBV3-1; DNA: TGTGCCAGCAGCCCCGACTACGTCCAAGAGACCCAGTACTTC; CDR3: CASSPDYVQETQYF
size: few; D: .; J: TRBJ2-7; V: TRBV20-1; DNA: TGCAGTGCTAGAGTTACAGGCTATGAGCAGTACTTC; CDR3: CSARVTGYEQYF
size: .; D: .; J: TRBJ1-4; V: TRBV5-1; DNA: TGCGCCAGCAGCACGCGAGGAACTAATGAAAAACTGTTTTTT; CDR3: CASSTRGTNEKLFF
size: few; D: .; J: TRBJ1-6; V: TRBV2; DNA: TGTGCCAGCAGTGACGGGCAGGGCAGTTCACCCCTCCACTTT; CDR3: CASSDGQGSSPLHF
size: .; D: TRBD2; J: TRBJ2-3; V: TRBV7-6; DNA: TGTGCCAGCAGCTTAAGTAGCGGGGGGGCTGGAGATACGCAGTATTTT; CDR3: CASSLSSGGAGDTQYF
size: few; D: .; J: TRBJ2-7; V: TRBV7-9; DNA: TGTGCCAGCAGCCTGATTTTGGGACCTGGGGGCGAGCAGTACTTC; CDR3: CASSLILGPGGEQYF
size: few; D: .; J: TRBJ2-3; V: TRBV20-1; DNA: TGCAGTGCTAGTGAGAATGGGATTTTCGATACGCAGTATTTT; CDR3: CSASENGIFDTQYF